Listed here are 5 T cell receptor beta chains from one sample, sequenced in a study of cytomegalovirus exposure and HLA in healthy donors. With 60 Vbeta and 13 Jbeta primers, the PCR was carried out. This table comes from immunoSEQ multiplex PCR, and its TCRdb copy is limited to in-frame clones, with some not included. The top ten hold roughly 0.098% of the sample, which has over 150,000 clones, over 65% seen once. Source material: PBMCs. Receptors originate from a boy younger than 10 in good health and CMV-seronegative.

This clone was counted only a few times. As DNA, the CDR3 is TGCACCAGCACTCTAGCGGGGGGGACAGATACGCAGTATTTT. The encoded protein is CTSTLAGGTDTQYF. This chain connects TRBV1 to TRBJ2-3; TRBD2 was called by the table and not checked on the DNA. TRBV1 is tagged as a pseudogene. The CDR3 consists of 14 residues.

CDR3 bases: TGTGCCAGCAGCCCTAGACTAGCGGGGCTTTACGAGCAGTACTTC. It is translated as CASSPRLAGLYEQYF. The chain links TRBV5-6 to TRBJ2-7; 11 bases fit TRBD2. Germline CDR1 reads SGHDT; CDR2 reads YYEEEE. CDR3 size: 15 residues. The J segment lost 4 bases and the V segment lost 4 bases, leaving 7 bases of the junction unmatched.

The V and J genes are TRBV6-9 and TRBJ2-3; TRBD2 aligns across 10 bases. The CDR3 loop spans 15 amino acids. J was trimmed by 4 bases and V by 5 bases; bases with no gene match: 6. Germline V gene lookup returns CDR1 MNHGY and CDR2 SVAAGI. CDR3 region: CASSASGGAADTQYF. The CDR3 DNA is TGTGCCAGCAGTGCCAGCGGGGGGGCCGCAGATACGCAGTATTTT.

The chain uses TRBV5-4 and TRBJ1-6; tentatively, D is TRBD1 (6 bases). Germline CDR1 is SGHNT and CDR2 is YYREEE (reference sequence). The germline V and J ends were trimmed by 4 bases and 0 bases, with 14 bases remaining between them. The CDR3 is 17 residues long. The CDR3 sequence is CASSRVGASSYNSPLHF. The DNA of the CDR3 is TGTGCCAGCAGCCGCGTGGGGGCCAGCTCCTATAATTCACCCCTCCACTTT.

This chain uses TRBV5-4 with TRBJ2-3, with 9 bases fitting TRBD2. With V trimmed by 3 bases and J by 0 bases, 11 bases remained unmatched. Germline loops: CDR1 SGHNT, CDR2 YYREEE (reference sequence). CDR3 length equals 18 residues. CDR3 in amino acids: CASSSDGGREGSTDTQYF. The DNA of the CDR3 is TGTGCCAGCAGCTCCGACGGGGGGCGGGAGGGGAGCACAGATACGCAGTATTTT.